These T cell receptor beta chains were read from a single sample in a study of shared clonotypes between healthy human individuals. Using immunoSEQ multiplex PCR, the repertoire was profiled, and TCRdb retains in-frame clones only, with some absent. The data show more than 450,000 clones, about four fifths seen once. The sample consisted of PBMCs. These receptors came from a woman aged 35 to 49 in good health. Some clones in this sample may be carry-over from other donors' samples. The conserved cysteine and the conserved F or W are not part of the CDR3 here. A D gene is named only where the DNA matches it firmly.

>TRBD2|TRBV19
ASSSSTSGFTDTQY
>TRBD1|TRBV2
ASRQGASYEQY
>NA|TRBV10-3
AIRVADTDTQY
>NA|TRBV10-3
AISGNIDEQF
>NA|TRBV19
ASSDLGGTIY
>NA|TRBV6-5
ASGRLGSNQPQH
>TRBD2|TRBV19
ASNVAGQETQY
>NA|TRBV15
ATSRTSGGQETQY
>TRBD1|TRBV7-9
ASRPGQGGEAF
>NA|TRBV11-2
ASSLVLGGIGELF
>NA|TRBV2
ASSPDSLYNSPLH
>TRBD2|TRBV6-1
ASSELAGGYEQY
>TRBD2|TRBV11-2
ASSTRTSGKPYEQY
>NA|TRBV11-2
ASSLAGPSSYEQY
>NA|TRBV9
ASSSSTGVNTGELF
>TRBD2|TRBV5-5
ASSYLAGGADTQY
>NA|TRBV6-6
ASSYPDTQY
>NA|TRBV20-1
SARVQVEQF
>NA|TRBV7-9
ASSPGVTTDTQY
>TRBD2|TRBV5-3
ARSLALAETYNEQF
>TRBD2|TRBV6-4
ASSAAGEAVDTQY
>NA|TRBV18
ASSRRDQKFYVDQY
>NA|TRBV18
ASSPLGTSEKGDTQY
>NA|TRBV9
ASSVEGVAEAF
>TRBD2|TRBV18
ASSPGDGLAGVATGELF
>TRBD2|TRBV5-1
ASSYSGTSGTYNEQF
>NA|TRBV4-2
ASTGLGAEGEKLF
>TRBD1|TRBV9
ASSPTGTGGGGETQY
>NA|TRBV19
ASSISIGAYEQY
>TRBD1|TRBV7-8
ASRDRGPYNEQF
>TRBD1|TRBV18
ASSADRGQYEKLF
>NA|TRBV30
AWSVGDSQPQH
>NA|TRBV7-2
ASSLGDRRNTEAF